The clone carrying this T cell receptor beta chain was recorded a few times. Its antigen is still unknown. Gene names and germline match the mouse. The sample has other DNA sequences that encode this CDR3 too. Sequencing templates came from extracted RNA that was reverse transcribed into cDNA. Only in-frame clones appear in the TCRdb table, and some are missing; sequencing was by immunoSEQ multiplex PCR. There are over 100,000 clones in the sample, none observed a single time. These data come from a study of CD8+ T cells in alopecia areata. About the study: C3H/HeJ donors aged roughly 6-13 months with spontaneous alopecia supplied skin grafted onto approximately 6-10-week-old female C3H/HeJ mice. The study's findings and limits: Sequences from scalp samples also cover resident alphabeta T cells of normal skin. Patients shared TCRs less clearly than mice did, possibly for HLA-related reasons.

Material for sequencing was lesional skin. This receptor was identified in a C3H/HeJ mouse with alopecia areata. Mouse strain MHC haplotype: H2-k.

CDR3 sequence: CASSDAWGAGAEQFF. CDR3 DNA, as far as it was read: TGTGCCAGCAGTGATGCCTGGGGGGCGGGGGCT. The chain combines TRBV13-1 with TRBJ2-1; 8 bases fit TRBD2. The read stops 4 residues short of the end of the CDR3; the missing end is completed from the germline J gene. The CDR3 totals 15 residues. Germline CDR1 is NSHNY and CDR2 is SYGAGN.